What follows describes a single T cell receptor (beta chain). This sample is part of a study of blood T cell repertoires in COVID-19. As for the study in general: Acute and convalescent COVID-19 samples came from the United States, Italy and Spain.

J was trimmed by 8 bases and V by 3 bases; bases with no gene match: 11. CDR3 length: 15 residues. Germline V gives CDR1 SGDLS, CDR2 YYNGEE. The assay was immunoSEQ multiplex PCR, and TCRdb's table has in-frame clones only and misses some. The sample has around 380,000 clones, around 87% seen once. Cohorts were assigned according to the clinical history that participants reported. The sequenced sample consisted of PBMCs or T cells enriched from blood (not recorded which). This sequence was found in a man between 25 and 39 years old who had recovered from COVID-19. The chain links TRBV9 to TRBJ2-1, with 7 bases fitting TRBD2. The CDR3 here is CASSAYGGGIDEQFF. As DNA, the CDR3 is TGTGCCAGCAGCGCCTATGGGGGGGGGATCGATGAGCAGTTCTTC.